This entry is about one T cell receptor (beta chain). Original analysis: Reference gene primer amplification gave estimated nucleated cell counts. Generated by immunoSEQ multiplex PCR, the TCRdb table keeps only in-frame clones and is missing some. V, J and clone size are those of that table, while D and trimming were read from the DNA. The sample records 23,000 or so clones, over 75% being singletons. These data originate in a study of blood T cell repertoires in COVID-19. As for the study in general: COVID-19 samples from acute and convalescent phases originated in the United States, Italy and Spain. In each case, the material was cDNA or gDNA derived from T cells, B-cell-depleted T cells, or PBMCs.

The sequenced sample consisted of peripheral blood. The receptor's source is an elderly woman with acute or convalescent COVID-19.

As DNA, the CDR3 is TGTGCTAGTGGTCAAGGACAGGGGGCCGGGCAGTACTTC. It is translated as CASGQGQGAGQYF. This chain uses TRBV12-5 with TRBJ2-7; 11 bases agree with TRBD1. This CDR3 comprises 13 residues. The germline CDR1 and CDR2 sequences are LGHNT and FRNRAP. V trimming: 5 bases; J trimming: 9 bases; junction bases outside the gene matches: 6.